This passage covers 4 T cell receptor beta chains from one sample sequenced in a study of spatial heterogeneity in lung cancer. Time point meaning: sample taken at primary tumor resection. No antigens are known for them. Overall study results and limits: Tumors with more nonsynonymous mutations had more expanded intratumoral alpha and beta TCRs.

MiXCR was run by TCRdb on the 5' RACE reads, yielding one entry per CDR3 protein. The sample has about 20,000 distinct CDR3 sequences, around a sixth seen once. The source material was lung tumor tissue, sampled at surgery. The receptors originated from a female donor with early-stage non-small cell lung cancer.

This clonotype was observed a handful of times. This chain connects TRBV15 to TRBJ2-5; D not resolved. V was shortened by 3 bases and J by 5 bases, with 13 bases between the two germline ends. The CDR3 totals 14 residues. Per germline, CDR1 LNHNV and CDR2 YYDKDF (reference sequence). The CDR3 DNA sequence: TGTGCCACCAGCAGGGCTTCTGGAATTGAGACCCAGTACTTC. Amino acids: CATSRASGIETQYF.

This clonotype was observed many times. The chain combines TRBV3-1 with TRBJ2-6; D tentatively fits TRBD1 or TRBD2 (5 bases each). The CDR3 totals 15 residues. Germline V gene data show CDR1 as LGHDT and CDR2 as YNNKEL (reference sequence). Between the trimmed V and J ends, which lost 4 bases and 1 base, there was a span of 8 bases. CDR3 DNA: TGTGCCAGCAGCCGGGACGTTTCTGGGGCCAACGTCCTGACTTTC. It yields the protein CASSRDVSGANVLTF. Filled out from reference TRBV3-1 and TRBJ2-6, the complete variable domain reads DTAVSQTPKYLVTQMGNDKSIKCEQNLGHDTMYWYKQDSKKFLKIMFSYNNKELIINETVPNRFSPKSPDKAHLNLHINSLELGDSAVYFCASSRDVSGANVLTFGAGSRLTVL.

In this sample, this clonotype turned up a few times. The gene calls are TRBV7-9 and TRBJ1-6; a weak D match, TRBD1 (5 bases). The CDR3 sequence is 15 residues long. Germline CDR1 and CDR2: SEHNR and FQNEAQ (reference sequence). Between the trimmed V and J ends, which lost 4 bases and 9 bases, there was a span of 16 bases. DNA for the CDR3: TGTGCCAGCAGCTGGGGCGGGATTCAGACTTCACCCCTCCACTTT. Translating gives CASSWGGIQTSPLHF.

The chain uses TRBV20-1 and TRBJ2-4; 10 nucleotides agree with TRBD2. The CDR3 is 16 amino acids. Per germline, CDR1 DFQATT and CDR2 SNEGSKA (reference sequence). With 7 bases clipped from V and 3 bases from J, the junction kept 12 bases outside the gene matches. Here the CDR3 DNA reads TGCAGTGTGGGGGGCTCTAGCGGGAGAGGCAAAAACATTCAGTACTTC. Protein sequence: CSVGGSSGRGKNIQYF.